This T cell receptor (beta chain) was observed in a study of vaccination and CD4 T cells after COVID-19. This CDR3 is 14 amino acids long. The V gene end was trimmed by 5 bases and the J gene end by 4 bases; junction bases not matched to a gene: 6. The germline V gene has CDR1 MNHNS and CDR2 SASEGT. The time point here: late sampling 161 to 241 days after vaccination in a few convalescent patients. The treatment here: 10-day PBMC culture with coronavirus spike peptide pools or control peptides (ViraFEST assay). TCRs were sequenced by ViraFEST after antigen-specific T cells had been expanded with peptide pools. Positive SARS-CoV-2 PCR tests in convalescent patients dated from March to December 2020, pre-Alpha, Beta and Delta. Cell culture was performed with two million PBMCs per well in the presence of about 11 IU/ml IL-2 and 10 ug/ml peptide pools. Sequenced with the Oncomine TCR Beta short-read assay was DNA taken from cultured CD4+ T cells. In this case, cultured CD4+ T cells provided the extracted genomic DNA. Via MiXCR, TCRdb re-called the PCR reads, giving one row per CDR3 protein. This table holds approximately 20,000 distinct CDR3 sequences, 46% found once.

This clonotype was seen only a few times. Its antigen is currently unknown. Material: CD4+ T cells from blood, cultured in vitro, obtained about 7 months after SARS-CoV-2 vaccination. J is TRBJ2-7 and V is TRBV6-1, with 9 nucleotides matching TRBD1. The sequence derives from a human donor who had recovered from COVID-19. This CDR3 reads CASSRGQGGYEQYF. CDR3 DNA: TGTGCCAGCAGTCGGGGACAGGGAGGTTACGAGCAGTACTTC.